The present entry profiles one T cell receptor (beta chain) with its context. The sample is drawn from a study of T cell clones after liver transplantation. Across the study: Pre-transplant mixed lymphocyte reactions yielded third-party-reactive TCRbeta sequences as comparators for graft-donor-reactive sequences. At least one year of complete immunosuppression withdrawal without enzymes over twice normal defined tolerance.

The length of the CDR3 is 15 residues. With 5 bases clipped from V and 8 bases from J, the junction kept 9 bases outside the gene matches. CDR1 and CDR2 (germline): LGHNA, YSLEER. TCRdb keeps only in-frame clones here, not all; method: immunoSEQ multiplex PCR. The data hold thousands of clones, with roughly 80% observed a single time. The J gene is TRBJ2-2, the V gene TRBV4-3; TRBD2 agrees at 9 bases. The clonotype comes from a human patient who received a liver transplant. Some of these T cells may belong to the graft donor. Sample: CD8+ T cells from blood, taken 45 to 46 months after liver transplant. The DNA of the CDR3 is TGCGCCAGCAGCGATGTAGCGGGAGTTTCTGGGGAGCTGTTTTTT. Its protein product is CASSDVAGVSGELFF.